This TCR beta chain was found in a study of post-analysis software for immune sequencing data. Study summary: Included courses were relapsing-remitting and secondary progressive multiple sclerosis; progressive-relapsing multiple sclerosis was also included. Study results and caveats: By F measure, strong co-clustering occurred among samples prepared in the same batch. Comparison of patients with controls showed a handful of TRBV segments more frequent in patients, TRBV5-6, TRBV5-1 and TRBV20-1 among them.

This clonotype was counted only a few times. The target antigen is unknown. V was shortened by 6 bases and J by 1 base, with 18 bases between the two germline ends. The CDR3 runs to 16 residues. The germline V gene encodes CDR1 SEHNR and CDR2 FQNEAQ (reference sequence). Included in the TCR beta cDNA libraries were unique molecular identifiers. Using its own MiXCR run on the PCR reads, TCRdb lists one record per CDR3 protein. The data show approximately 400,000 distinct CDR3 sequences, less than 40% seen once. The sequence was obtained from a girl between 5 and 17 years old with multiple sclerosis. This chain joins TRBV7-9 and TRBJ1-2; D unresolved. Sequencing was done on a sample of blood. CDR3 nucleotide sequence: TGTGCCAGCAGACCCCGTACAGCGATAGATAACTATGGCTACACCTTC. Translating gives CASRPRTAIDNYGYTF. The full variable domain, its missing parts supplied by reference TRBV7-9 and TRBJ1-2, is DTGVSQNPRHKITKRGQNVTFRCDPISEHNRLYWYRQTLGQGPEFLTYFQNEAQLEKSRLLSDRFSAERPKGSFSTLEIQRTEQGDSAMYLCASRPRTAIDNYGYTFGSGTRLTVV.